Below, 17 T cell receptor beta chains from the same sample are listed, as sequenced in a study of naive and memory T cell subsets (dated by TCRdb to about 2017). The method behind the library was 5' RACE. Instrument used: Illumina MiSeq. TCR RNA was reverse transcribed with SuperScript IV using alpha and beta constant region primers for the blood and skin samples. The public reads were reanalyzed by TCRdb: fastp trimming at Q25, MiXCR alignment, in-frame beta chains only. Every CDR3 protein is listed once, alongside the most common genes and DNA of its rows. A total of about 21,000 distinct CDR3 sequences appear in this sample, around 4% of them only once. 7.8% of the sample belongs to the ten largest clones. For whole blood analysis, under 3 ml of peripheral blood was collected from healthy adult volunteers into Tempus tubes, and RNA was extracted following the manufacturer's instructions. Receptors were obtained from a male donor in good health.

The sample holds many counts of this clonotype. DNA for the CDR3: TGTGCCAGCAGTTATTCGACAGCCAACAATCAGCCCCAGCATTTT. Encoded protein: CASSYSTANNQPQHF. This chain uses TRBV6-5 with TRBJ1-5; D perhaps matches TRBD1 (5 bases). Trimming took off 3 bases at V and 3 bases at J, with 12 bases between the two ends. There are 15 residues in the CDR3. Looked up from germline, CDR1 is MNHEY and CDR2 is SVGAGI.

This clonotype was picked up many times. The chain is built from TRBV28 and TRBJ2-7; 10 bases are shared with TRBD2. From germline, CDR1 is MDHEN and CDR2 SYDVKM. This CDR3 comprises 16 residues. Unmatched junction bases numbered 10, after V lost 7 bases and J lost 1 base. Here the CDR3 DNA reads TGTGCCAGCACCGGAGCCGGGACTAGCGTTTCCTACGAGCAGTACTTC. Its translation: CASTGAGTSVSYEQYF.

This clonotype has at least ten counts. The CDR3 protein is CASSLLSDFGSGANVLTF. CDR3 coding DNA: TGTGCCAGCAGTTTATTGAGTGATTTCGGGTCTGGGGCCAACGTCCTGACTTTC. The genes are TRBV27 and TRBJ2-6; D remains unclear. Germline loops: CDR1 MNHEY, CDR2 SMNVEV (reference sequence). Trimming shortened V by 1 base and J by 1 base, and 14 bases separated the two germline ends. CDR3 length equals 18 residues.

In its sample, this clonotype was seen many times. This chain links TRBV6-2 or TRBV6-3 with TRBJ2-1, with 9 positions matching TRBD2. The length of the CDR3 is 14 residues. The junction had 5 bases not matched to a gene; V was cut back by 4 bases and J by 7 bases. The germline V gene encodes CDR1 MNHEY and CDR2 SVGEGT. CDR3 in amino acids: CASSWGRGGNEQFF. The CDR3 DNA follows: TGTGCCAGCAGTTGGGGGCGGGGGGGGAATGAGCAGTTCTTC.

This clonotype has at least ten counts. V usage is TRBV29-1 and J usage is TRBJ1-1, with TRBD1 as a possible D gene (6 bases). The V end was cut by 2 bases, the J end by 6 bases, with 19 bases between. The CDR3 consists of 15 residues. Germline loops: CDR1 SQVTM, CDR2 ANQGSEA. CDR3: CSVEYPSGEGAEAFF. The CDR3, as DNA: TGCAGCGTTGAATATCCCTCAGGGGAAGGGGCTGAAGCTTTCTTT.

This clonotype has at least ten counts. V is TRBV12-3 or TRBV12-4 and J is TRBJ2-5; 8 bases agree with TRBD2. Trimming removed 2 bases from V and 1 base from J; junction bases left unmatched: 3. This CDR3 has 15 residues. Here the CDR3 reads CASSLTSGGQETQYF. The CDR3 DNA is TGTGCCAGCAGTTTAACTAGCGGCGGCCAAGAGACCCAGTACTTC.

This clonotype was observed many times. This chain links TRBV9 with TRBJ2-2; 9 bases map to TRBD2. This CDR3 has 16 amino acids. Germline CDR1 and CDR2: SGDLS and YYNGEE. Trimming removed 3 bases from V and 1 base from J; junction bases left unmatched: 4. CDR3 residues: CASSGPSGMNTGELFF. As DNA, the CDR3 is TGTGCCAGCAGCGGTCCTAGCGGGATGAACACCGGGGAGCTGTTTTTT.

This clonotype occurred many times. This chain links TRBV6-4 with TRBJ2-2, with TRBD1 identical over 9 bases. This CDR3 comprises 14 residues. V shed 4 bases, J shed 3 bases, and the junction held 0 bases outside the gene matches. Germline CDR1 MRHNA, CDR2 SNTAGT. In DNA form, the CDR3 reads TGTGCCAGCAGTGGGACAGGGGACACCGGGGAGCTGTTTTTT. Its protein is CASSGTGDTGELFF.

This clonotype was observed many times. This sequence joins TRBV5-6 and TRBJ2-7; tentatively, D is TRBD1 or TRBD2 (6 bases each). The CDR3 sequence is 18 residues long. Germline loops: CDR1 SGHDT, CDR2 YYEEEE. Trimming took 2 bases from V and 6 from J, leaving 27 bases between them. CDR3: CASSFGGPLPLSVGEQYF. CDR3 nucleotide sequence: TGTGCCAGCAGCTTTGGGGGGCCTCTCCCTCTCTCGGTCGGCGAGCAGTACTTC.

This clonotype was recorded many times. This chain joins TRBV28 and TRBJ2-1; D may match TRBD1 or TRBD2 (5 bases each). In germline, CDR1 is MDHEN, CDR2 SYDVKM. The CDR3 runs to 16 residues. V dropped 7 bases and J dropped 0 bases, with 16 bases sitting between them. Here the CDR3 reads CASTPQSGASYNEQFF. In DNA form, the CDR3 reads TGTGCCAGCACCCCACAGTCCGGGGCCTCCTACAATGAGCAGTTCTTC.

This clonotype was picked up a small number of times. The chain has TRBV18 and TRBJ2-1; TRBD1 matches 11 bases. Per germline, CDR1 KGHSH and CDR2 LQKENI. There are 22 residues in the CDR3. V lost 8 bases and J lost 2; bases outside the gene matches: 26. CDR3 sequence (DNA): TGTGCCAGCACATCACGGGGGACAGGGGGTCCGTTTTCCAACCCGACCTACAATGAGCAGTTCTTC. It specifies CASTSRGTGGPFSNPTYNEQFF.

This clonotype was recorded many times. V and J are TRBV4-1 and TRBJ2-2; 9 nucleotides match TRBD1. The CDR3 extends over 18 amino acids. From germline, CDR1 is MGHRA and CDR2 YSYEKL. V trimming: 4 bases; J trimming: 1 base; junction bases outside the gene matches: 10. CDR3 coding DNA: TGCGCCAGCAGCCCATGGAATGCGGGACAGGGGAACACCGGGGAGCTGTTTTTT. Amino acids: CASSPWNAGQGNTGELFF.

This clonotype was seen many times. The CDR3: CSVTGPPPSKNIQYF. CDR3 nucleotide sequence: TGCAGCGTGACCGGCCCGCCCCCATCCAAAAACATTCAGTACTTC. The V gene is TRBV29-1, the J gene TRBJ2-4; D unresolved. The germline CDR1 and CDR2 sequences are SQVTM and ANQGSEA. The ends were cut back, 6 bases at V and 2 bases at J, with 17 bases in the middle. The CDR3 has 15 residues.

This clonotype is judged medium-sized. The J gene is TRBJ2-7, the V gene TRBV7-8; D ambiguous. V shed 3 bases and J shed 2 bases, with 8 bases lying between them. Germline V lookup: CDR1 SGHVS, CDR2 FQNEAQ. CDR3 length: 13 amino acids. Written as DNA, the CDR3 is TGTGCCAGCAGCTTTACACAGACCTACGAGCAGTACTTC. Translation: CASSFTQTYEQYF.

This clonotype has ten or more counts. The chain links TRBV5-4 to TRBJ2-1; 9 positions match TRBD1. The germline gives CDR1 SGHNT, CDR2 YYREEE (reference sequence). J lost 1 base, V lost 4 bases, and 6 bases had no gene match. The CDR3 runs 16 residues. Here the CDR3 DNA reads TGTGCCAGCAGCATAACCGGGACAGGGTCCTACAATGAGCAGTTCTTC. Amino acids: CASSITGTGSYNEQFF. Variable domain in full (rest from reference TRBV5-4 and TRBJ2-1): ETGVTQSPTHLIKTRGQQVTLRCSSQSGHNTVSWYQQALGQGPQFIFQYYREEENGRGNFPPRFSGLQFPNYSSELNVNALELDDSALYLCASSITGTGSYNEQFFGPGTRLTVL.

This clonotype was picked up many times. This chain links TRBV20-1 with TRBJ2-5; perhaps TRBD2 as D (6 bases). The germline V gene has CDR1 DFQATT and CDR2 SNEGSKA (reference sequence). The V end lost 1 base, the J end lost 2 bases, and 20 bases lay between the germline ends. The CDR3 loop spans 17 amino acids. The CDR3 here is CSARASGGVSGQETQYF. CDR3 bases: TGCAGTGCTAGAGCTTCAGGTGGGGTTAGCGGACAAGAGACCCAGTACTTC.

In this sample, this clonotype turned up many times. The CDR3 DNA sequence: TGCAGTGCGGTTGGGGGGCTAGCGGGGGGGCTTAATGAGCAGTTCTTC. It codes for CSAVGGLAGGLNEQFF. J is TRBJ2-1 and V is TRBV20-1; 12 bases are shared with TRBD2. The CDR3 consists of 16 residues. Per the germline V gene, CDR1 is DFQATT and CDR2 is SNEGSKA (reference sequence). V shed 6 bases and J 7 bases; nucleotides not matched to a gene: 13.